The sequence of this T cell receptor (beta chain) was determined in a study of shared clonotypes between healthy human individuals. Naive CD8 populations comprised CD45RO-negative cells positively selected for CCR7, excluding terminally differentiated effector memory CD45RA+ cells. Each donor was a Caucasian adult residing in Nashville, Tennessee. Deep was the level at which the assay was run. Clones were sequenced by immunoSEQ multiplex PCR, and TCRdb holds only the in-frame ones, with some missing. The sample carries millions of clones, about 95% recorded once. Study results and limitations: Naive subsets typically showed greater estimated richness than memory subsets. Shared across a few donors were about 4.6% of the naive CD4 clonotypes.

Regarding this clone: The antigen remains unidentified.

This TCR was recovered from a man aged 18 to 29 in good health. Sequenced: naive CD8+ T cells sorted from blood.

CDR3 DNA sequence: TGTGCCATCATCGCCGACAAAGACAATGAGCAGTTCTTC. This sequence encodes CAIIADKDNEQFF. V usage is TRBV10-3 and J usage is TRBJ2-1; D uncertain. The CDR3 has 13 residues. Germline CDR1 ENHRY, CDR2 SYGVKD. Between the trimmed V and J ends, which lost 7 bases and 5 bases, there was a span of 12 bases.